This is a list of T cell receptor beta chains from one sample in a study of beta chain features in type 1 diabetes. TCRdb's copy holds only in-frame clones and misses some; the assay was immunoSEQ multiplex PCR. The sample carries around 340,000 clones, roughly a fifth recorded once. Material for sequencing was naive CD4+ T cells from blood. The receptors come from a young woman in good health. Both conserved end residues are part of each CDR3. The D gene is left open where the match is weak. Clone size is not always given. Where it is, it says once, few, many or a class for expanded clones.

few	TRBJ1-4	TRBV18	.	CASSPPSERQEKLFF	TGTGCCAGCTCACCACCGTCGGAGAGGCAGGAAAAACTGTTTTTT
.	TRBJ1-2	TRBV7-3	.	CASSFLPGHEDGYTF	TGTGCCAGCAGCTTTCTTCCGGGACACGAGGATGGCTACACCTTC
few	TRBJ2-7	TRBV7-8	TRBD1	CASSSILGQGPSSYEQYF	TGTGCCAGCAGCTCTATTCTAGGACAGGGGCCGAGCTCCTACGAGCAGTACTTC
.	TRBJ2-5	TRBV5-1	TRBD2	CASSTGLAGRETQYF	TGCGCCAGCAGCACGGGACTAGCGGGACGAGAGACCCAGTACTTC
.	TRBJ2-3	TRBV30	TRBD2	CACRAGDRTDTQYF	TGTGCCTGCCGAGCGGGAGATAGAACAGATACGCAGTATTTT
few	TRBJ2-3	TRBV7-2	.	CASSTGVGGTDTQYF	TGTGCCAGCAGTACGGGGGTCGGAGGCACAGATACGCAGTATTTT
.	TRBJ2-7	TRBV5-1	TRBD1	CASSTGQGFSYEQYF	TGCGCCAGCAGCACTGGACAGGGGTTCTCCTACGAGCAGTACTTC
.	TRBJ1-2	TRBV9	.	CASSVDVQNYGYTF	TGTGCCAGCAGCGTAGATGTCCAGAACTATGGCTACACCTTC
.	TRBJ2-3	TRBV5-1	TRBD2	CASGLAGDTDTQYF	TGCGCCAGCGGACTAGCGGGAGACACAGATACGCAGTATTTT
.	TRBJ2-6	TRBV6-1	TRBD1	CASQTGTGANVLTF	TGTGCCAGCCAGACAGGGACGGGGGCCAACGTCCTGACTTTC
.	TRBJ2-1	TRBV9	TRBD2	CASSERPSGSRYEQFF	TGTGCCAGCAGCGAGAGGCCTAGCGGGAGTAGATATGAGCAGTTCTTC
few	TRBJ2-7	TRBV29-1	TRBD1	CSVGGRTGAYEQYF	TGCAGCGTTGGGGGACGGACAGGTGCCTACGAGCAGTACTTC
few	TRBJ1-5	TRBV4-3	.	CASSQDIGNQPQHF	TGCGCCAGCAGCCAAGATATCGGGAATCAGCCCCAGCATTTT
.	TRBJ2-5	TRBV9	.	CASSVGGAETQYF	TGTGCCAGCAGCGTAGGCGGGGCAGAGACCCAGTACTTC
.	TRBJ1-4	TRBV6-1	.	CASSDLGEKLFF	TGTGCCAGCAGTGACCTAGGAGAAAAACTGTTTTTT
few	TRBJ2-7	TRBV15	TRBD2	CATSYSTSGGWYEQYF	TGTGCCACCAGCTACTCGACTAGCGGGGGATGGTACGAGCAGTACTTC
.	TRBJ1-1	TRBV19	.	CASSSSYGGAFF	TGTGCCAGTAGTTCCTCGTACGGGGGAGCTTTCTTT
.	TRBJ2-2	TRBV30	TRBD1	CAWSVGTGKVGGELFF	TGTGCCTGGAGTGTAGGGACAGGGAAAGTCGGCGGGGAGCTGTTTTTT
few	TRBJ1-1	TRBV10-3	TRBD1	CAISLGGTVNTEAFF	TGTGCCATCAGTCTCGGAGGGACAGTTAACACTGAAGCTTTCTTT
.	TRBJ1-1	TRBV30	TRBD1	CAWSVGPTGDAFF	TGTGCCTGGAGTGTTGGCCCGACAGGGGATGCTTTCTTT
.	TRBJ1-5	TRBV18	.	CASSPGENQPQHF	TGTGCCAGCTCACCAGGGGAGAATCAGCCCCAGCATTTT
.	TRBJ1-4	TRBV11-1	TRBD1	CASSTDRGPEKLFF	TGTGCCAGCAGCACCGACAGGGGGCCTGAAAAACTGTTTTTT
.	TRBJ2-5	TRBV6-6	TRBD1	CASSSDRVETQYF	TGTGCCAGCAGTTCCGACAGGGTGGAGACCCAGTACTTC
.	TRBJ2-7	TRBV4-2	.	CASSQGGGRAYEQYF	TGTGCCAGCAGCCAGGGAGGGGGGAGAGCCTACGAGCAGTACTTC
few	TRBJ1-1	TRBV9	.	CASSVESYTEAFF	TGTGCCAGCAGCGTAGAATCTTACACTGAAGCTTTCTTT
.	TRBJ1-1	TRBV19	.	CASSIVPRRRGEAFF	TGTGCCAGTAGTATAGTTCCCAGAAGAAGGGGTGAAGCTTTCTTT
few	TRBJ2-2	TRBV30	.	CAWAGTPNTGELFF	TGTGCCTGGGCCGGGACTCCTAACACCGGGGAGCTGTTTTTT
.	TRBJ1-5	TRBV30	TRBD1	CAWTMDRDQPQHF	TGTGCCTGGACCATGGACAGGGATCAGCCCCAGCATTTT